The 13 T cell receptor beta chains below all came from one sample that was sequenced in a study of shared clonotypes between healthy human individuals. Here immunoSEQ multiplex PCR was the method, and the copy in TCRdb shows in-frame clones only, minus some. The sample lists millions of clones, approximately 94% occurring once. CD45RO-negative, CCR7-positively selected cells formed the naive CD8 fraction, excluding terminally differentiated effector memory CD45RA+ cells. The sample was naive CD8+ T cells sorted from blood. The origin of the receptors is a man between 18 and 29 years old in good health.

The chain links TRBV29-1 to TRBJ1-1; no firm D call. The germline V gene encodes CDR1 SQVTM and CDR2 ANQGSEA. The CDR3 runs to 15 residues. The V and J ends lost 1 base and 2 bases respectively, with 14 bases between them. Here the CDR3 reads CSVEGWPKSNTEAFF. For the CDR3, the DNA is TGCAGCGTTGAAGGTTGGCCTAAATCAAACACTGAAGCTTTCTTT.

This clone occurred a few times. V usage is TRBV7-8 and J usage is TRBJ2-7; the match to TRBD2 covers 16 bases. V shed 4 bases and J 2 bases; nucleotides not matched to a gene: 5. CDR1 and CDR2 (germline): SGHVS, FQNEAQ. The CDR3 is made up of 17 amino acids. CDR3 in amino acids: CASSSGLAGGPAYEQYF. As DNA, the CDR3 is TGTGCCAGCAGCTCGGGACTAGCGGGAGGGCCGGCCTACGAGCAGTACTTC.

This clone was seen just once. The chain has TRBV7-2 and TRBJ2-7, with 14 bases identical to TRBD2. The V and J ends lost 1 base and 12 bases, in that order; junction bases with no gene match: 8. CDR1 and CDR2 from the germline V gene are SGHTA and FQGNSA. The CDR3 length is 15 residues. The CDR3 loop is CASSLGGLAGGLAYF. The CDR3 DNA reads TGTGCCAGCAGCTTAGGAGGACTAGCGGGAGGTTTAGCGTACTTC.

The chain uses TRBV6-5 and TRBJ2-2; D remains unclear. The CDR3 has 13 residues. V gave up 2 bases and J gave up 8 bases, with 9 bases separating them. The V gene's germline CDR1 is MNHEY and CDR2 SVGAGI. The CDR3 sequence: CASSYGFRGELFF. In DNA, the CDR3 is TGTGCCAGCAGTTACGGTTTCAGAGGGGAGCTGTTTTTT.

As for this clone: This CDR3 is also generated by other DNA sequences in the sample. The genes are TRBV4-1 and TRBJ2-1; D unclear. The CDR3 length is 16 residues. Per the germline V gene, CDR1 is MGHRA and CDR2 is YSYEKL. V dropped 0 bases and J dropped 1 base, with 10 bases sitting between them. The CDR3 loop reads CASSQDSGSSYNEQFF. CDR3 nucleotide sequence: TGCGCCAGCAGCCAAGATTCAGGTTCTTCCTACAATGAGCAGTTCTTC.

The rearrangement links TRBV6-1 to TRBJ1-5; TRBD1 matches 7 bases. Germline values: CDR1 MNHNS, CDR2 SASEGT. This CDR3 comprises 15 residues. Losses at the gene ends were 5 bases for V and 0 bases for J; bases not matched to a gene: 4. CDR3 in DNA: TGTGCCAGCAGTCCTACAGGGGTTAGCAATCAGCCCCAGCATTTT. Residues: CASSPTGVSNQPQHF.

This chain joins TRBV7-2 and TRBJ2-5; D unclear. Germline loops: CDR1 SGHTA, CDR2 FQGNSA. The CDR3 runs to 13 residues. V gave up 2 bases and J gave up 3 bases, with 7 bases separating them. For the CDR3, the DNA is TGTGCCAGCAGCTTAAGCGAGGAAGAGACCCAGTACTTC. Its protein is CASSLSEEETQYF.

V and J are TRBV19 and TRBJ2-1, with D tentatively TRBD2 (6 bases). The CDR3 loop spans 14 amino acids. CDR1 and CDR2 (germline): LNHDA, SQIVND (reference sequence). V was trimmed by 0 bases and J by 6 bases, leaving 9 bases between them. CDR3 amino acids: CASSIDNGSNEQFF. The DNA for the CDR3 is TGTGCCAGTAGTATAGATAACGGGAGCAATGAGCAGTTCTTC.

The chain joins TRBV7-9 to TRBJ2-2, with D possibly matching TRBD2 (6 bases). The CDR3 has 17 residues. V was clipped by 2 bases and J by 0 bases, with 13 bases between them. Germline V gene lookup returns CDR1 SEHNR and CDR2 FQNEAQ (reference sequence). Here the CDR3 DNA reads TGTGCCAGCAGCTTATTTCCGGGACTCACGAACACCGGGGAGCTGTTTTTT. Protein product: CASSLFPGLTNTGELFF.

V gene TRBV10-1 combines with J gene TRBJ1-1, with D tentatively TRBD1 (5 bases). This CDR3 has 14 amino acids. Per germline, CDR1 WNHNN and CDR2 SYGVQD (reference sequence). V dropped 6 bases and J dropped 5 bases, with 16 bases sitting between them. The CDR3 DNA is TGCGCCAGCAGGGACACAGGAGAAGGGACTGAAGCTTTCTTT. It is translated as CASRDTGEGTEAFF.

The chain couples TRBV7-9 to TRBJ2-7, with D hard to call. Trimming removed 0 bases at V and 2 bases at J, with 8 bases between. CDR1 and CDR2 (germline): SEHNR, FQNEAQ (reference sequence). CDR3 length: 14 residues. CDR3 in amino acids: CASSLASIAYEQYF. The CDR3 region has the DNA TGTGCCAGCAGCTTAGCTAGTATAGCCTACGAGCAGTACTTC.

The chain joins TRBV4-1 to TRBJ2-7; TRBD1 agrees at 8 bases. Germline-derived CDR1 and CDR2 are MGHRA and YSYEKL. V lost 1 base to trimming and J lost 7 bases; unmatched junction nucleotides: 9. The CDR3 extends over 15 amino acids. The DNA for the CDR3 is TGCGCCAGCAGCCAAGCGCAGGGGGCGATGGGAGAGCAGTACTTC. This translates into CASSQAQGAMGEQYF.

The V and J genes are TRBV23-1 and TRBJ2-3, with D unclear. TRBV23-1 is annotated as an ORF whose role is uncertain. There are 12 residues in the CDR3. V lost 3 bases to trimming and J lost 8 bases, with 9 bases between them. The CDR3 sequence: CASSQVDSTQYF. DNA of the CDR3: TGCGCCAGCAGTCAGGTCGATAGTACGCAGTATTTT.